This T cell receptor beta chain originates from a study of T cell responses to AZD1222 COVID-19 vaccine. Trimming shortened V by 5 bases and J by 8 bases, and 28 bases separated the two germline ends. Germline assignment: CDR1 SNHLY and CDR2 FYNNEI. The CDR3 totals 19 residues. Study findings and constraints: Every sample of the repertoires postdated the peak T cell response. Spike-specific TCR breadth and depth grew following two AZD1222 doses. Only a handful of AZD1222 recipients, more than five in all, had baseline seropositivity. As reported, nearly half of all spike-specific TCRs target variant regions that are unmutated.

Profiling relied on immunoSEQ multiplex PCR, and the TCRdb table lists in-frame clones only, not all of them. The data hold just over 90,000 clones, with over 75% observed a single time. The sample holds a few counts of this clone. The antigen is not known. The receptor was isolated from an adult who received the AZD1222 COVID-19 vaccine. This sequence joins TRBV2 and TRBJ1-6; no reliable D call. The source was peripheral blood, collected 28 days after the second AZD1222 dose. The CDR3 loop reads CASSYTPSGPLFPDSPLHF. The CDR3 DNA follows: TGTGCCAGCAGTTATACCCCTAGTGGACCGCTCTTTCCGGATTCACCCCTCCACTTT.